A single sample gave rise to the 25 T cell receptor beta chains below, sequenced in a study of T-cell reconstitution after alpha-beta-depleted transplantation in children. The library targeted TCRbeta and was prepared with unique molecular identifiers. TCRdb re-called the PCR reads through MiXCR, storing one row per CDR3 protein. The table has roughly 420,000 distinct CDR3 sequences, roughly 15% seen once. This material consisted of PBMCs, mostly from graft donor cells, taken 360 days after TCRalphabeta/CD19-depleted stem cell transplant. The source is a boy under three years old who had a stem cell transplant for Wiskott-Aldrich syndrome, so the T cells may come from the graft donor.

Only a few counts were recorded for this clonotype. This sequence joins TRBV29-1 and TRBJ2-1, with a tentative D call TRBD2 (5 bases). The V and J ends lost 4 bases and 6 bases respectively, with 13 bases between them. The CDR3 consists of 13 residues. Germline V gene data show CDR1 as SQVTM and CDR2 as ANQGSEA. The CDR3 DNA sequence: TGCAGCGTTGTGTTGGGAGCCGTCAATGAGCAGTTCTTC. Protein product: CSVVLGAVNEQFF.

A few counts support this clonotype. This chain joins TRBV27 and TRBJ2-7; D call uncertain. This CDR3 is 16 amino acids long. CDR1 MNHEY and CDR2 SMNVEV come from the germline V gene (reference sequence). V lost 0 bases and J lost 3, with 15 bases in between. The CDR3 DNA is TGTGCCAGCAGTTTATCCAGGACCTTGGTGGTCTACGAGCAGTACTTC. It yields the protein CASSLSRTLVVYEQYF.

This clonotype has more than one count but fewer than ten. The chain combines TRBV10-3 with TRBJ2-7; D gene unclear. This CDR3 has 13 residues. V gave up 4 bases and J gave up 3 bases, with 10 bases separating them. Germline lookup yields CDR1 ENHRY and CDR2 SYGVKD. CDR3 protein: CAISGTQNYEQYF. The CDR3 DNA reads TGTGCCATCAGTGGGACCCAGAACTACGAGCAGTACTTC.

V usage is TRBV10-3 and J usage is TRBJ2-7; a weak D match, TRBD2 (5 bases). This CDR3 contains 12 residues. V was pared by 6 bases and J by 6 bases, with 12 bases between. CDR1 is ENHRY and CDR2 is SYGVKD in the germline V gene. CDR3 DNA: TGTGCCATCAGAGGACCAGCGGTCGAGCAGTACTTC. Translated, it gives CAIRGPAVEQYF.

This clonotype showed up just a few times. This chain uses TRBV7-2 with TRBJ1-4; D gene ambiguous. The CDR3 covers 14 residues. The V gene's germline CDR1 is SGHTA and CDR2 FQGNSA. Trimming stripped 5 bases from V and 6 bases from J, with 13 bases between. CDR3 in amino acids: CASSLWRRDEKLFF. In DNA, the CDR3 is TGTGCCAGCAGCCTATGGAGGAGGGATGAAAAACTGTTTTTT. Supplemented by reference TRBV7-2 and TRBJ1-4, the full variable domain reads GAGVSQSPSNKVTEKGKDVELRCDPISGHTALYWYRQSLGQGLEFLIYFQGNSAPDKSGLPSDRFSAERTGGSVSTLTIQRTQQEDSAVYLCASSLWRRDEKLFFGSGTQLSVL.

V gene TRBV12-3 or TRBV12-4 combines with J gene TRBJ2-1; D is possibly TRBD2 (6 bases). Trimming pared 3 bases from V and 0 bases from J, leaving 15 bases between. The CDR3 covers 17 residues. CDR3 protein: CASSFSRSTSSYNEQFF. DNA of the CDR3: TGTGCCAGCAGTTTCTCCAGGTCGACTAGCTCCTACAATGAGCAGTTCTTC.

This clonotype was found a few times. The CDR3 spells CASSPPDSGANVLTF. In DNA form, the CDR3 reads TGCGCCAGCAGCCCCCCCGACTCTGGGGCCAACGTCCTGACTTTC. This chain links TRBV5-1 with TRBJ2-6, with D hard to call. CDR3 size: 15 residues. The germline V gene has CDR1 SGHRS and CDR2 YFSETQ. The V end lost 4 bases, the J end lost 0 bases, and 8 bases lay between the germline ends.

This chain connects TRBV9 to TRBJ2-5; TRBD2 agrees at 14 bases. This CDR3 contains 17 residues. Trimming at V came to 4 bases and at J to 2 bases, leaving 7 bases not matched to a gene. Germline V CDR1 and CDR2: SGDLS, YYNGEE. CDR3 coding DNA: TGTGCCAGCAGCCCGGGACTAGCGGGAGTACTACAAGAGACCCAGTACTTC. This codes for CASSPGLAGVLQETQYF.

The CDR3 loop reads CSARTPTSSSYNEQFF. For the CDR3, the DNA is TGCAGCGCCAGAACCCCCACCTCGAGCTCCTACAATGAGCAGTTCTTC. V usage is TRBV29-1 and J usage is TRBJ2-1; D ambiguous. This CDR3 region has 16 residues. The V and J ends lost 7 bases and 0 bases respectively, with 19 bases between them. Germline CDR1 is SQVTM and CDR2 is ANQGSEA.

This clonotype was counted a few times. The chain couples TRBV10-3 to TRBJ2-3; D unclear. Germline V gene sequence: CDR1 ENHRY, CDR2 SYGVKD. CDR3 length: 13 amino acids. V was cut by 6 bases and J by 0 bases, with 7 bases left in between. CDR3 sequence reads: CAIRGTSTDTQYF. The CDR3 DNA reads TGTGCCATCAGGGGTACTAGCACAGATACGCAGTATTTT.

The CDR3 is CASSGGKLIGELFF. The CDR3 coding sequence is TGTGCCAGCAGTGGCGGCAAATTGATCGGGGAGCTGTTTTTT. The chain has TRBV6-1 and TRBJ2-2; D call uncertain. The V and J ends lost 4 bases and 7 bases respectively, with 13 bases between them. The CDR3 spans 14 residues. The germline V gene encodes CDR1 MNHNS and CDR2 SASEGT.

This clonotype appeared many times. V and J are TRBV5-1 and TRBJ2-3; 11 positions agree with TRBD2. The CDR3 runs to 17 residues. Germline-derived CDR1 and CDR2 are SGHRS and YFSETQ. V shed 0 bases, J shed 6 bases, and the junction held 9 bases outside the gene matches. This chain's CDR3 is CASSLEASGGYEDTQYF. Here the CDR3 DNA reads TGCGCCAGCAGCTTGGAGGCTAGCGGGGGGTACGAGGATACGCAGTATTTT.

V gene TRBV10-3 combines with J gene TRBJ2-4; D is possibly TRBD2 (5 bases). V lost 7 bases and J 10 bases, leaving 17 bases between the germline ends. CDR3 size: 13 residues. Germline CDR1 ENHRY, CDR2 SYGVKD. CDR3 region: CAITDPAERIQYF. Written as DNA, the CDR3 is TGTGCCATCACCGACCCAGCGGAGCGGATTCAGTACTTC.

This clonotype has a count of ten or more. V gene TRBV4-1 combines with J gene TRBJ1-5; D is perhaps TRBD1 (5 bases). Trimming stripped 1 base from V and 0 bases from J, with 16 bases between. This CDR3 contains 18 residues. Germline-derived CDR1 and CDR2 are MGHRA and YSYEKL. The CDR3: CASSQGLFQGGSNQPQHF. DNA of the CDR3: TGCGCCAGCAGCCAAGGCCTGTTCCAGGGTGGTAGCAATCAGCCCCAGCATTTT.

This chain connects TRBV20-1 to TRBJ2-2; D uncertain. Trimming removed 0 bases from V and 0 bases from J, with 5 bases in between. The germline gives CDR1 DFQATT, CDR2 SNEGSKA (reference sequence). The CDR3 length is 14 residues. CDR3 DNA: TGCAGTGCTAGAGATCATGCGAACACCGGGGAGCTGTTTTTT. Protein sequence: CSARDHANTGELFF.

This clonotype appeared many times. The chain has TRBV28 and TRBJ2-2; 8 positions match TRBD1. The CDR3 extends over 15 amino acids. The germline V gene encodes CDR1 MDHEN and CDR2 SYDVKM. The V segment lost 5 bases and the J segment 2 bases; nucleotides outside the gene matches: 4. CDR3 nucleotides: TGTGCCAGCAGTGCAGACAGGGGAAACACCGGGGAGCTGTTTTTT. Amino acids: CASSADRGNTGELFF.

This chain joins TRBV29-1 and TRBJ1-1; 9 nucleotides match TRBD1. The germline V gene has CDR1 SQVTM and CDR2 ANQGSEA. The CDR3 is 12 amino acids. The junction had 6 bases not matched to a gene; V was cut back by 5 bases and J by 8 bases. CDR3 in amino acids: CSVWDRVREAFF. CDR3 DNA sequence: TGCAGCGTTTGGGACAGGGTGAGGGAAGCTTTCTTT.

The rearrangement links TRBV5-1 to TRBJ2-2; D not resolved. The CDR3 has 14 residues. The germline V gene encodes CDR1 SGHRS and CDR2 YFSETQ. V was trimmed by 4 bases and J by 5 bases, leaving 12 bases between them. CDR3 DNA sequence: TGCGCCAGCAGCCCCGCTTTGAGGACCGGGGAGCTGTTTTTT. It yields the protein CASSPALRTGELFF.

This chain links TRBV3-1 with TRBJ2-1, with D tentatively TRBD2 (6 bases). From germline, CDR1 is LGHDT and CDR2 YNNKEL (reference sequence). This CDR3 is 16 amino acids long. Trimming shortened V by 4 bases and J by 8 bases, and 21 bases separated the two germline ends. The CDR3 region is CASSPLGGTSIDEQFF. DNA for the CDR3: TGTGCCAGCAGCCCGCTTGGCGGGACGTCTATAGATGAGCAGTTCTTC.

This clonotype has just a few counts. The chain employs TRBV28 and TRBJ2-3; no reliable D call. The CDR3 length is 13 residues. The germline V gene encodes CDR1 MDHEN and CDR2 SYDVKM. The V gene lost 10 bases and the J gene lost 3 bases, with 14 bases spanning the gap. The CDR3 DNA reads TGTGCCACCCAACATGACATTACAGATACGCAGTATTTT. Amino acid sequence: CATQHDITDTQYF. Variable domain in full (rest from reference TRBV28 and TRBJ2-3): DVKVTQSSRYLVKRTGEKVFLECVQDMDHENMFWYRQDPGLGLRLIYFSYDVKMKEKGDIPEGYSVSREKKERFSLILESASTNQTSMYLCATQHDITDTQYFGPGTRLTVL.

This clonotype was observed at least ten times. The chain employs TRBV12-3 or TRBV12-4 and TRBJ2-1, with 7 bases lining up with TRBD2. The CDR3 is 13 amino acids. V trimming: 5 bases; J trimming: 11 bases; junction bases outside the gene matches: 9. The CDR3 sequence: CASSATGTTQQFF. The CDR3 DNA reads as TGTGCCAGCAGTGCCACCGGGACTACCCAGCAGTTCTTC.

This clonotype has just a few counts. This chain's CDR3 is CAISGGAVLETQYF. The DNA of the CDR3 is TGTGCCATCAGCGGGGGGGCCGTGTTGGAGACCCAGTACTTC. The chain combines TRBV10-3 with TRBJ2-5, with 8 bases matching TRBD2. The junction had 8 bases not matched to a gene; V was cut back by 6 bases and J by 5 bases. CDR1 and CDR2 from the germline V gene are ENHRY and SYGVKD. The CDR3 is 14 amino acids.

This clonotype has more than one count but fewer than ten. Here the CDR3 reads CASSIPGTRNEQFF. The CDR3 DNA follows: TGCGCCAGCAGCATTCCCGGGACTAGGAATGAGCAGTTCTTC. The chain couples TRBV5-1 to TRBJ2-1; 8 bases align to TRBD2. The CDR3 runs to 14 residues. Germline CDR1 reads SGHRS; CDR2 reads YFSETQ. V was clipped by 4 bases and J by 7 bases; unmatched bases: 7.

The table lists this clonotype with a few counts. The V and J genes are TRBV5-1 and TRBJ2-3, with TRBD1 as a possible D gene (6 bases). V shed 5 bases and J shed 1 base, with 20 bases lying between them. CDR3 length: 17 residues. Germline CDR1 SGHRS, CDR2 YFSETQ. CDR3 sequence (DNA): TGCGCCAGCAGAAGGGCAACAGGGATCGGAGGCACAGATACGCAGTATTTT. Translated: CASRRATGIGGTDTQYF.

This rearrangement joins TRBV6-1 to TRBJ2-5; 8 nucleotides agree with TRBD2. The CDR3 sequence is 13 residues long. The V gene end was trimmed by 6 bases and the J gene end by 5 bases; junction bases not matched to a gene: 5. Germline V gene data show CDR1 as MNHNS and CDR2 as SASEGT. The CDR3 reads CASSKRGKETQYF. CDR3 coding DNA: TGTGCCAGCAGCAAGCGGGGGAAGGAGACCCAGTACTTC.